The 11 T cell receptor beta chains reported below all come from one sample, sequenced in a study of blood T cell repertoires in COVID-19. Repertoires were generated with immunoSEQ multiplex PCR, while TCRdb's copy carries only in-frame clones and drops some. Here the sample spans some 150,000 clones, 84% being singletons. The source material was peripheral blood. These receptors were collected from a human donor in a cohort sampled during active COVID-19.

The chain uses TRBV7-9 and TRBJ1-6; 10 nucleotides align to TRBD1. Germline V gene data show CDR1 as SEHNR and CDR2 as FQNEAQ (reference sequence). V gave up 1 base and J gave up 5 bases; unmatched junction bases: 5. The CDR3 spans 17 residues. This CDR3 is CASSLGGTGVHNSPLHF. Here the CDR3 DNA reads TGTGCCAGCAGCTTAGGAGGGACAGGGGTCCATAATTCACCCCTCCACTTT. Looking up the rest from reference TRBV7-9 and TRBJ1-6 gives the full variable domain: DTGVSQNPRHKITKRGQNVTFRCDPISEHNRLYWYRQTLGQGPEFLTYFQNEAQLEKSRLLSDRFSAERPKGSFSTLEIQRTEQGDSAMYLCASSLGGTGVHNSPLHFGNGTRLTVT.

This clone has ten or more counts. The chain carries TRBV6-6 and TRBJ2-1; 7 bases line up with TRBD1. V gave up 10 bases and J gave up 4 bases; unmatched junction bases: 4. The germline V gene has CDR1 MNHNY and CDR2 SVGAGI (reference sequence). This CDR3 region has 12 residues. The CDR3 sequence: CATGTAYNEQFF. The CDR3 DNA reads TGTGCCACCGGGACAGCTTACAATGAGCAGTTCTTC.

This chain uses TRBV18 with TRBJ2-7, with D perhaps matching TRBD2 (6 bases). Germline V gene sequence: CDR1 KGHSH, CDR2 LQKENI. This CDR3 contains 15 residues. The V gene lost 4 bases and the J gene lost 6 bases, with 19 bases spanning the gap. CDR3 in DNA: TGTGCCAGCTCACACGGGGGTAGCCCTACGACCGAGCAGTACTTC. Encoded protein: CASSHGGSPTTEQYF.

This clone has just a few counts. The V gene is TRBV18, the J gene TRBJ1-4; D possibly corresponds to TRBD1 (6 bases). The V gene's germline CDR1 is KGHSH and CDR2 LQKENI. There are 14 residues in the CDR3. The germline V and J ends were trimmed by 6 bases and 6 bases, with 14 bases remaining between them. The CDR3 sequence is CASSLRQEYEKLFF. In DNA form, the CDR3 reads TGTGCCAGCTCTCTTCGACAGGAGTATGAAAAACTGTTTTTT. The full variable domain, its missing parts supplied by reference TRBV18 and TRBJ1-4, is NAGVMQNPRHLVRRRGQEARLRCSPMKGHSHVYWYRQLPEEGLKFMVYLQKENIIDESGMPKERFSAEFPKEGPSILRIQQVVRGDSAAYFCASSLRQEYEKLFFGSGTQLSVL.

The genes are TRBV9 and TRBJ1-4; D may be TRBD1 (6 bases). Trimming removed 6 bases at V and 8 bases at J, with 20 bases between. Germline V lookup: CDR1 SGDLS, CDR2 YYNGEE. The CDR3 is 15 residues long. The DNA for the CDR3 is TGTGCCAGCAAGCGAACAGGGTCTGGAGCGGAAAAACTGTTTTTT. It encodes CASKRTGSGAEKLFF.

The V call is TRBV18, the J call TRBJ2-3; D perhaps matches TRBD2 (6 bases). In germline, CDR1 is KGHSH, CDR2 LQKENI. This CDR3 is 17 amino acids long. The ends were cut back, 6 bases at V and 0 bases at J, with 19 bases in the middle. The CDR3 sequence: CASSFRGLGLSTDTQYF. CDR3 bases: TGTGCCAGCTCCTTTCGAGGGTTGGGACTCAGCACAGATACGCAGTATTTT.

This clone was picked up a small number of times. The chain combines TRBV19 with TRBJ1-3; no reliable D call. V was pared by 3 bases and J by 0 bases, with 9 bases between. Germline CDR1 is LNHDA and CDR2 is SQIVND (reference sequence). CDR3 size: 15 residues. The CDR3 DNA reads as TGTGCCAGTAGTATTGCTAGGTTCTCTGGAAACACCATATATTTT. Protein sequence: CASSIARFSGNTIYF.

This chain joins TRBV19 and TRBJ1-5; D gene unclear. Trimming left V 4 bases short and J 4 bases short, with 11 bases between. The germline CDR1 and CDR2 sequences are LNHDA and SQIVND (reference sequence). The CDR3 length is 14 residues. The CDR3 coding sequence is TGTGCCAGTAGTAAAGGACGGGAAAATCAGCCCCAGCATTTT. This codes for CASSKGRENQPQHF.

There are many counts of this clone. The chain recombines TRBV6-5 with TRBJ2-7; unclear D gene. From germline, CDR1 is MNHEY and CDR2 SVGAGI. V lost 7 bases, J lost 2 bases, and 15 bases lay in between. The CDR3 has 14 residues. DNA of the CDR3: TGTGCCAGCATCCCCGATGGGCCCCCCTACGAGCAGTACTTC. Protein: CASIPDGPPYEQYF.

The chain is built from TRBV9 and TRBJ1-1; D is perhaps TRBD1 (5 bases). Trimming left V 4 bases short and J 3 bases short, with 25 bases between. Per the germline V gene, CDR1 is SGDLS and CDR2 is YYNGEE. The CDR3 has 18 residues. CDR3 nucleotide sequence: TGTGCCAGCAGCCCCAGAGGGACTTGGGGAGGAGTGGACACTGAAGCTTTCTTT. Its protein is CASSPRGTWGGVDTEAFF.

This clone is a singleton in its sample. V is TRBV19 and J is TRBJ1-2; D not resolved. V was pared by 1 base and J by 6 bases, with 12 bases between. The germline gives CDR1 LNHDA, CDR2 SQIVND (reference sequence). CDR3 length: 14 residues. CDR3 protein: CASSIGGQDDGYTF. The DNA for the CDR3 is TGTGCCAGTAGTATAGGAGGGCAGGACGATGGCTACACCTTC. Looking up the rest from reference TRBV19 and TRBJ1-2 gives the full variable domain: DGGITQSPKYLFRKEGQNVTLSCEQNLNHDAMYWYRQDPGQGLRLIYYSQIVNDFQKGDIAEGYSVSREKKESFPLTVTSAQKNPTAFYLCASSIGGQDDGYTFGSGTRLTVV.